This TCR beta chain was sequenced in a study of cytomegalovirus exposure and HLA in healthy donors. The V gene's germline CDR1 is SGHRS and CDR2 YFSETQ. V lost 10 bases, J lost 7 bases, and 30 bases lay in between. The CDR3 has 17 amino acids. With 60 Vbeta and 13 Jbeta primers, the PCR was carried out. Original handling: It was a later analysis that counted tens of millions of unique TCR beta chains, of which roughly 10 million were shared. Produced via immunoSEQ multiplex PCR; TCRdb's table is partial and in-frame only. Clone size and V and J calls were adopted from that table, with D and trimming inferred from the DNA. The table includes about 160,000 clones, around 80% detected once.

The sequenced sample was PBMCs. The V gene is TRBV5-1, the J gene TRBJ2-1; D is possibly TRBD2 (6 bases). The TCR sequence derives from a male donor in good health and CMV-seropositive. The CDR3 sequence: CAVTFAPALRRENEQFF. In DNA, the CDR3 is TGCGCCGTGACTTTTGCGCCCGCCCTTCGGAGGGAGAATGAGCAGTTCTTC.